These 28 T cell receptor beta chains came from one sample sequenced in a study of T cells in localized non-small cell lung cancer. Data came from immunoSEQ multiplex PCR; TCRdb stores just in-frame clones and leaves some out. The sample includes about 16,000 clones, approximately 90% of them seen just once. The sample here was peripheral blood, taken before any cancer treatment. These receptors came from a male donor at least 60 years old with stage II squamous cell lung carcinoma.

This chain joins TRBV7-9 and TRBJ1-4, with D uncertain. The CDR3 totals 16 residues. Trimming shortened V by 3 bases and J by 3 bases, and 14 bases separated the two germline ends. The germline V gene has CDR1 SEHNR and CDR2 FQNEAQ (reference sequence). The chain's CDR3 is CASSFLEQLPNEKLFF. The CDR3 DNA sequence: TGTGCCAGCAGCTTTCTGGAACAACTACCTAATGAAAAACTGTTTTTT.

The CDR3 region is CASPTPGTSGNTIYF. Here the CDR3 DNA reads TGTGCCAGTCCGACCCCCGGGACATCAGGAAACACCATATATTTT. The V call is TRBV19, the J call TRBJ1-3, with a possible D match to TRBD1 (6 bases). There are 15 residues in the CDR3. CDR1 and CDR2 from the germline V gene are LNHDA and SQIVND (reference sequence). Trimming removed 8 bases from V and 4 bases from J, with 18 bases in between.

This sequence joins TRBV4-1 and TRBJ2-7; 7 positions agree with TRBD1. Germline CDR1 is MGHRA and CDR2 is YSYEKL. CDR3 size: 16 residues. V lost 1 base, J lost 3 bases, and 9 bases stayed unmatched. The CDR3 DNA follows: TGCGCCAGCAGCCAAGTAATACAGGGGCGTATCTACGAGCAGTACTTC. Protein: CASSQVIQGRIYEQYF.

This CDR3 reads CAWKSGADTQYF. CDR3 DNA: TGTGCCTGGAAGTCGGGTGCAGATACGCAGTATTTT. The V gene is TRBV30, the J gene TRBJ2-3; the D is unclear. The CDR3 loop spans 12 amino acids. Germline V gene sequence: CDR1 GTSNPN, CDR2 SVGIG (reference sequence). The ends were cut back, 4 bases at V and 4 bases at J, with 9 bases in the middle.

The chain combines TRBV6-5 with TRBJ1-5; possibly TRBD1 for D (6 bases). From germline, CDR1 is MNHEY and CDR2 SVGAGI. This CDR3 contains 14 residues. V was trimmed by 2 bases and J by 7 bases, leaving 12 bases between them. In DNA form, the CDR3 reads TGTGCCAGCAGTTACGGTGGGAGGGGGCAGCCCCAGCATTTT. Residues: CASSYGGRGQPQHF.

V gene TRBV7-9 combines with J gene TRBJ2-4; TRBD1 is a possible D gene (6 bases). The germline gives CDR1 SEHNR, CDR2 FQNEAQ (reference sequence). The CDR3 covers 17 residues. V lost 1 base and J 0 bases, leaving 13 bases between the germline ends. The DNA for the CDR3 is TGTGCCAGCAGCTTAGGCCCAGGGGATATAGCCAAAAACATTCAGTACTTC. Translation: CASSLGPGDIAKNIQYF.

The J gene is TRBJ2-2, the V gene TRBV28; TRBD1 or TRBD2 may be the D gene (6 bases each). Germline CDR1 is MDHEN and CDR2 is SYDVKM. The CDR3 covers 15 residues. The germline V and J ends were trimmed by 6 bases and 5 bases, with 16 bases remaining between them. CDR3 loop: CASRLRGVRTGELFF. The DNA of the CDR3 is TGTGCCAGCAGGTTAAGGGGGGTTAGGACCGGGGAGCTGTTTTTT.

The chain recombines TRBV12-5 with TRBJ1-1; 9 bases map to TRBD1. Looked up from germline, CDR1 is LGHNT and CDR2 is FRNRAP. This CDR3 comprises 14 residues. V was pared by 6 bases and J by 1 base, with 3 bases of the junction left unmatched. CDR3: CASGAGQGNTEAFF. The CDR3 DNA follows: TGTGCTAGTGGGGCGGGACAGGGGAACACTGAAGCTTTCTTT.

The V and J genes are TRBV4-1 and TRBJ1-2, with unresolved D. V lost 4 bases and J lost 4, with 13 bases in between. The CDR3 is 14 residues long. The germline V gene encodes CDR1 MGHRA and CDR2 YSYEKL. The CDR3: CASSRDRGGYGYTF. The DNA for the CDR3 is TGCGCCAGCAGCCGTGACCGGGGAGGCTATGGCTACACCTTC.

This clone appeared once. J is TRBJ2-6 and V is TRBV5-4; D uncertain. Trimming took off 4 bases at V and 4 bases at J, with 6 bases between the two ends. The CDR3 loop spans 13 amino acids. CDR1 is SGHNT and CDR2 is YYREEE in the germline V gene (reference sequence). The CDR3 DNA reads TGTGCCAGCAGCCTGAAGGGGGCCAACGTCCTGACTTTC. Amino acids: CASSLKGANVLTF.

The chain recombines TRBV15 with TRBJ1-2; D gene unclear. CDR1 and CDR2 from the germline V gene are LNHNV and YYDKDF (reference sequence). Deletions cut 2 bases from V and 8 bases from J, with 6 bases between. The length of the CDR3 is 11 residues. The CDR3 DNA reads as TGTGCCACCAGCAGAAACAGCGGCTACACCTTC. Encoded protein: CATSRNSGYTF.

V is TRBV6-5 and J is TRBJ1-2; 11 positions agree with TRBD1. With V trimmed by 7 bases and J by 7 bases, 11 bases remained unmatched. The CDR3 totals 15 residues. The germline gives CDR1 MNHEY, CDR2 SVGAGI. CDR3 in DNA: TGTGCCAGCACCTCGGTGGGGACAGGGGGTTCTGGCTACACCTTC. Protein product: CASTSVGTGGSGYTF.

This chain links TRBV30 with TRBJ2-6; TRBD1 aligns across 12 bases. The germline V gene has CDR1 GTSNPN and CDR2 SVGIG (reference sequence). V was clipped by 3 bases and J by 17 bases; unmatched bases: 17. This CDR3 is built from 16 residues. CDR3 nucleotide sequence: TGTGCCTGGAGCGGCGGGACAGGGGGCGTGAGATCTATCGTGACTTTC. As protein: CAWSGGTGGVRSIVTF.

The CDR3 spells CASSLGGQAVNYGYTF. DNA of the CDR3: TGTGCCAGCAGCTTAGGTGGGCAGGCAGTTAACTATGGCTACACCTTC. The rearrangement uses TRBV13 and TRBJ1-2, with D hard to call. The germline gives CDR1 PRHDT, CDR2 FYEKMQ (reference sequence). The CDR3 has 16 amino acids. Trimming took 0 bases from V and 1 from J, leaving 12 bases between them.

The chain combines TRBV27 with TRBJ1-5, with 7 bases lining up with TRBD1. CDR3 length: 15 residues. After removal of 5 bases from V and 0 bases from J, the junction contained 4 bases not matched to a gene. The germline V gene encodes CDR1 MNHEY and CDR2 SMNVEV (reference sequence). CDR3 nucleotides: TGTGCCAGCAGTCCGGGGACAGTTAGCAATCAGCCCCAGCATTTT. Its protein product is CASSPGTVSNQPQHF.

Points on this clone: One junction end does not reproduce the germline sequence, and a read error may be involved. This chain connects TRBV28 to TRBJ2-3; 7 bases map to TRBD2. The CDR3 is made up of 14 amino acids. Germline assignment: CDR1 MDHEN and CDR2 SYDVKM. The DNA of the CDR3 is TGTGCCAGCAGTTTACCTAGCGGCACCGATACGCAGTATTTT. Its translation is CASSLPSGTDTQYF.

This chain joins TRBV29-1 and TRBJ2-2, with TRBD2 matching 15 bases. The CDR3 loop spans 14 amino acids. From germline, CDR1 is SQVTM and CDR2 ANQGSEA. V lost 7 bases and J lost 8; bases outside the gene matches: 5. CDR3 DNA: TGCAGCGCCCGGACTAGCGGGAGGGCTGGGGAGCTGTTTTTT. This gives the protein CSARTSGRAGELFF.

V gene TRBV9 combines with J gene TRBJ1-2; D perhaps matches TRBD1 (5 bases). CDR1 is SGDLS and CDR2 is YYNGEE in the germline V gene. The CDR3 spans 16 residues. Trimming cost V 1 base and J 4 bases, with 17 bases left between them. This CDR3 is CASSVSWRDFPYGYTF. For the CDR3, the DNA is TGTGCCAGCAGCGTAAGCTGGAGGGACTTCCCCTATGGCTACACCTTC.

This chain joins TRBV28 and TRBJ1-5; a possible D gene is TRBD1 (6 bases). With 8 bases removed from V and 5 bases from J, the gap between germline ends came to 13 bases. Germline lookup yields CDR1 MDHEN and CDR2 SYDVKM. The CDR3 loop spans 13 amino acids. CDR3 nucleotide sequence: TGTGCCAGCGGTGGGGGGGGCTATCAGCCCCAGCATTTT. It translates to CASGGGGYQPQHF.

V usage is TRBV28 and J usage is TRBJ1-2; 7 bases are a match to TRBD1. Germline assignment: CDR1 MDHEN and CDR2 SYDVKM. Germline trimming cut 4 bases from V and 2 bases from J; bases unmatched to any gene: 10. This CDR3 is built from 16 residues. In nucleotides, the CDR3 is TGTGCCAGCAGTTCGGGTTGGGACAGTATCAACTATGGCTACACCTTC. This gives the protein CASSSGWDSINYGYTF.

This chain uses TRBV19 with TRBJ2-3; 7 bases align to TRBD2. Germline V gene sequence: CDR1 LNHDA, CDR2 SQIVND (reference sequence). V lost 4 bases, J lost 1 base, and 5 bases stayed unmatched. The CDR3 has 15 residues. The CDR3 coding sequence is TGTGCCAGTAGTAGGTCGGCGGGGGGCACAGATACGCAGTATTTT. Translation gives CASSRSAGGTDTQYF.

The chain combines TRBV27 with TRBJ2-3; 10 bases line up with TRBD2. V lost 4 bases and J lost 4; bases outside the gene matches: 11. CDR1 and CDR2 (germline): MNHEY, SMNVEV (reference sequence). The CDR3 loop spans 17 amino acids. The CDR3 region has the DNA TGTGCCAGCAGTTCCCTATTCCTAGCGGGAGATCCAGATACGCAGTATTTT. This gives the protein CASSSLFLAGDPDTQYF.

This clone showed up just once. J is TRBJ2-3 and V is TRBV7-2; D perhaps matches TRBD2 (6 bases). V lost 4 bases and J lost 4, with 12 bases in between. The CDR3 runs to 14 residues. Germline-derived CDR1 and CDR2 are SGHTA and FQGNSA. In DNA, the CDR3 is TGTGCCAGCAGCTCCAAGCGGGTTTCAGATACGCAGTATTTT. Its translation is CASSSKRVSDTQYF.

This clone was seen once. CDR3 in DNA: TGTGCCTGGGGACCAAGGGCCCTCCTTCTCTATGGCTACACCTTC. This encodes CAWGPRALLLYGYTF. This chain uses TRBV30 with TRBJ1-2; D remains ambiguous. Looked up from germline, CDR1 is GTSNPN and CDR2 is SVGIG (reference sequence). The V and J ends lost 5 bases and 4 bases respectively, with 20 bases between them. The CDR3 runs 15 residues.

The chain carries TRBV7-6 and TRBJ2-7; perhaps TRBD1 as D (6 bases). The CDR3 runs to 13 residues. Germline V gene data show CDR1 as SGHVS and CDR2 as FNYEAQ. The V end was cut by 2 bases, the J end by 3 bases, with 8 bases between. CDR3 nucleotide sequence: TGTGCCAGCAGCTTAAGGGACAACTACGAGCAGTACTTC. This codes for CASSLRDNYEQYF.

This chain links TRBV7-3 with TRBJ2-3; perhaps TRBD2 as D (6 bases). This CDR3 has 13 amino acids. Germline V gene sequence: CDR1 SGHTA, CDR2 FQGTGA. Trimming removed 5 bases at V and 1 base at J, with 7 bases between. CDR3 nucleotides: TGTGCCAGCAGCGGGACTCGCACAGATACGCAGTATTTT. As protein: CASSGTRTDTQYF.

This chain connects TRBV28 to TRBJ1-3; no clear D. Germline lookup yields CDR1 MDHEN and CDR2 SYDVKM. Trimming took 3 bases from V and 1 from J, leaving 10 bases between them. This CDR3 contains 15 residues. In DNA form, the CDR3 reads TGTGCCAGCAGTTTCGGGATTCAGTCTGGAAACACCATATATTTT. Its translation is CASSFGIQSGNTIYF.

The rearrangement joins TRBV10-1 to TRBJ2-1; 7 positions agree with TRBD2. The V and J ends lost 3 bases and 0 bases, in that order; junction bases with no gene match: 5. The CDR3 sequence is 16 residues long. Germline assignment: CDR1 WNHNN and CDR2 SYGVQD (reference sequence). CDR3 nucleotides: TGCGCCAGCAGTGATATAATAGCGGGCTCCTACAATGAGCAGTTCTTC. Translation gives CASSDIIAGSYNEQFF.